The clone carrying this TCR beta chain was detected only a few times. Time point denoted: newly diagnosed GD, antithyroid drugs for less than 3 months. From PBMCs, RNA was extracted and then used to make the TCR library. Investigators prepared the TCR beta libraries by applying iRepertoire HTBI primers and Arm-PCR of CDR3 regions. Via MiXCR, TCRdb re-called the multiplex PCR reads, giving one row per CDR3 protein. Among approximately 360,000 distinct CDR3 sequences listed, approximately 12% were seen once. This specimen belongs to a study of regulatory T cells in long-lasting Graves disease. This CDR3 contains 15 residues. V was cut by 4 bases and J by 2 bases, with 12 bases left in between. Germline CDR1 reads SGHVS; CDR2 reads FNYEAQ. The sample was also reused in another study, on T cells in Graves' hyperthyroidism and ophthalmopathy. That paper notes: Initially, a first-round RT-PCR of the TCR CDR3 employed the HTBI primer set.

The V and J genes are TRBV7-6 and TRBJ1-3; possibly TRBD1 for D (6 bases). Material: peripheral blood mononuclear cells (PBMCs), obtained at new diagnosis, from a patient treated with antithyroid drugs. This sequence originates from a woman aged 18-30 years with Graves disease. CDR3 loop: CASSSPDSAGNTIYF. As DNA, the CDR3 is TGTGCCAGCAGCTCCCCGGACAGCGCTGGAAACACCATATATTTT.